This T cell receptor (beta chain) was retrieved from a study of early T cells in non-severe SARS-CoV-2 infection. Between the trimmed V and J ends, which lost 6 bases and 7 bases, there was a span of 13 bases. The CDR3 has 14 amino acids. Germline values: CDR1 SGHVS, CDR2 FNYEAQ. TCRdb re-called the 5' RACE reads through MiXCR, storing one row per CDR3 protein. The repertoire holds over 15,000 distinct CDR3 sequences, about 5% seen once, with under 8.5% in the top ten. The chain joins TRBV7-6 to TRBJ1-6; D call uncertain. Sequenced input: whole blood. The TCR was taken from an adult who was a healthcare worker with PCR-confirmed SARS-CoV-2 infection or an uninfected control (not recorded which). Here the CDR3 DNA reads TGTGCCAGCAGTTTATCGAGAGGGAATTCACCCCTCCACTTT. This translates into CASSLSRGNSPLHF. The full variable domain, in which reference TRBV7-6 and TRBJ1-6 provide the parts outside the CDR3, is GAGVSQSPRYKVTKRGQDVALRCDPISGHVSLYWYRQALGQGPEFLTYFNYEAQQDKSGLPNDRFSAERPEGSISTLTIQRTEQRDSAMYRCASSLSRGNSPLHFGNGTRLTVT.